The subject of this entry is one T cell receptor (beta chain). During the collection period, no donor immune events like infections were recorded. The repertoire was sequenced with immunoSEQ multiplex PCR; TCRdb's copy has only in-frame clones and lacks some. Of 95,000 to 100,000 clones in the sample, approximately 90% were seen once. The CDR3 is 13 amino acids. V gave up 2 bases and J gave up 7 bases, with 9 bases separating them. CDR1 and CDR2 from the germline V gene are SGHNT and YENEEA. The data are from a study of identifying expanded T cells in peripheral blood. V is TRBV11-3 and J is TRBJ2-1; D may match TRBD1 or TRBD2 (5 bases each). The sequencing sample was made of blood. This TCR derives from a person between 18 and 69 years old in good health. CDR3 in amino acids: CASSLWGNNEQFF. CDR3 bases: TGTGCCAGCAGCTTATGGGGGAATAATGAGCAGTTCTTC.